A single sample gave rise to the 23 T cell receptor beta chains below, sequenced in a study of shared clonotypes between healthy human individuals. The repertoire was sequenced with immunoSEQ multiplex PCR; TCRdb's copy has only in-frame clones and lacks some. The sample has about 2,500,000 clones, just over 90% seen once; the top ten hold roughly 0.13%. Input material: naive CD4+ T cells sorted from blood. Sample subset: CD45RA+ positively selected. Every receptor here comes from a young man in good health.

Concerning this clone: The same CDR3 is also encoded by other DNA sequences in this sample. This chain uses TRBV30 with TRBJ1-5; D is undetermined. The CDR3 extends over 12 amino acids. V lost 3 bases and J 3 bases, leaving 6 bases between the germline ends. CDR1 is GTSNPN and CDR2 is SVGIG in the germline V gene (reference sequence). The CDR3 protein is CAWSGTNQPQHF. The CDR3 DNA sequence: TGTGCCTGGAGCGGTACCAATCAGCCCCAGCATTTT.

The chain recombines TRBV2 with TRBJ2-1, with TRBD2 matching 11 bases. J was trimmed by 2 bases and V by 0 bases; bases with no gene match: 3. This CDR3 comprises 17 residues. Germline V lookup: CDR1 SNHLY, CDR2 FYNNEI. CDR3 sequence: CASSEANSGGAYNEQFF. The DNA for the CDR3 is TGTGCCAGCAGTGAAGCCAATAGCGGGGGGGCCTACAATGAGCAGTTCTTC.

The chain is built from TRBV6-5 and TRBJ1-6; D gene unclear. Germline assignment: CDR1 MNHEY and CDR2 SVGAGI. V gave up 0 bases and J gave up 10 bases, with 13 bases separating them. The CDR3 contains 15 residues. CDR3 sequence (DNA): TGTGCCAGCAGTTACTCGATAAGTGCTTCCTCACCCCTCCACTTT. It yields the protein CASSYSISASSPLHF.

V is TRBV4-1 and J is TRBJ1-5, with TRBD1 matching over 9 bases. This CDR3 spans 17 amino acids. Germline V lookup: CDR1 MGHRA, CDR2 YSYEKL. The trim removed 0 bases at V and 6 bases at J, leaving 9 bases unmatched. The DNA for the CDR3 is TGCGCCAGCAGCCAAGAAGGGGGACAGGGAGGCGGTCAGCCCCAGCATTTT. It is translated as CASSQEGGQGGGQPQHF.

The chain carries TRBV21-1 and TRBJ1-5. TRBV21-1 is assigned pseudogene status. The length of the CDR3 is 14 residues. The CDR3 DNA sequence: TGTGCCAGCAGCAGGAGGGGCGCCAATCAGCCCCAGCATTTT. It translates to CASSRRGANQPQHF.

The chain carries TRBV10-3 and TRBJ2-7; the D gene is possibly TRBD2 (7 bases). The V and J ends lost 6 bases and 0 bases respectively, with 18 bases between them. The CDR3 has 16 amino acids. Germline V gene lookup returns CDR1 ENHRY and CDR2 SYGVKD. The CDR3, as DNA: TGTGCCATCAGCGGGGGGCCAGGGAAGCCCTCCTACGAGCAGTACTTC. Amino acid sequence: CAISGGPGKPSYEQYF.

The V gene is TRBV27, the J gene TRBJ2-7; 8 bases are a match to TRBD1. The CDR3 loop spans 15 amino acids. The V gene end was trimmed by 5 bases and the J gene end by 2 bases; junction bases not matched to a gene: 8. Germline lookup yields CDR1 MNHEY and CDR2 SMNVEV (reference sequence). This CDR3 reads CASSPRQGTTYEQYF. CDR3 sequence (DNA): TGTGCCAGCAGTCCTCGACAGGGGACCACCTACGAGCAGTACTTC.

CDR3 bases: TGTGCCTGGAGTGCCTTTCGAGTAACAGGGACCAATCAGCCCCAGCATTTT. Its protein product is CAWSAFRVTGTNQPQHF. J is TRBJ1-5 and V is TRBV30, with D possibly matching TRBD1 (6 bases). CDR1 is GTSNPN and CDR2 is SVGIG in the germline V gene (reference sequence). The V end was cut by 1 base, the J end by 3 bases, with 19 bases between. The CDR3 sequence is 17 residues long.

The chain links TRBV5-1 to TRBJ2-2; perhaps TRBD2 as D (6 bases). CDR1 is SGHRS and CDR2 is YFSETQ in the germline V gene. V dropped 4 bases and J dropped 0 bases, with 22 bases sitting between them. This CDR3 spans 19 amino acids. The CDR3 here is CASSPHVGEVISNTGELFF. The CDR3 DNA is TGCGCCAGCAGCCCCCACGTCGGGGAGGTCATATCGAACACCGGGGAGCTGTTTTTT.

This clone came up once. The chain is built from TRBV7-2 and TRBJ2-7, with TRBD1 identical over 8 bases. The CDR3 spans 14 residues. V lost 5 bases and J lost 1; bases outside the gene matches: 4. Germline loops: CDR1 SGHTA, CDR2 FQGNSA. Written as DNA, the CDR3 is TGTGCCAGCAGCCCACAGGGGGATTCCTACGAGCAGTACTTC. This codes for CASSPQGDSYEQYF.

This clone has just one count. V is TRBV2 and J is TRBJ2-7; D remains unclear. This CDR3 comprises 13 residues. V gave up 10 bases and J gave up 2 bases, with 15 bases separating them. The germline V gene has CDR1 SNHLY and CDR2 FYNNEI. The CDR3 protein is CAMKTVGTYEQYF. DNA for the CDR3: TGTGCCATGAAAACAGTGGGGACCTACGAGCAGTACTTC.

The V and J genes are TRBV7-2 and TRBJ1-1, with a possible D match to TRBD1 (6 bases). In germline, CDR1 is SGHTA, CDR2 FQGNSA. CDR3 size: 15 residues. V was pared by 1 base and J by 9 bases, with 18 bases between. CDR3 in DNA: TGTGCCAGCAGCTTAGGAGGGGGGTCCGATGAAAAAGCTTTCTTT. Its protein is CASSLGGGSDEKAFF.

The J gene is TRBJ1-2, the V gene TRBV27; 8 bases line up with TRBD1. CDR1 and CDR2 (germline): MNHEY, SMNVEV (reference sequence). The CDR3 is made up of 13 amino acids. Losses at the gene ends were 7 bases for V and 5 bases for J; bases not matched to a gene: 6. The CDR3 loop is CASMSRTGYGYTF. The CDR3 DNA follows: TGTGCCAGCATGAGTCGGACAGGGTATGGCTACACCTTC.

V and J are TRBV14 and TRBJ2-1; possible D gene TRBD2, 5 bases. This CDR3 is 16 amino acids long. Trimming removed 4 bases from V and 5 bases from J, with 18 bases in between. Germline CDR1 SGHDN, CDR2 FVKESK. The chain's CDR3 is CASSPLTGFSDNEQFF. In nucleotides, the CDR3 is TGTGCCAGCAGCCCACTTACGGGGTTCTCGGACAATGAGCAGTTCTTC.

The chain couples TRBV6-5 to TRBJ2-5; D unclear. The CDR3 totals 14 residues. V lost 6 bases and J lost 4, with 15 bases in between. Germline CDR1 is MNHEY and CDR2 is SVGAGI. CDR3 coding DNA: TGTGCCAGCAGCCAGGACGGTTTGGGAGAGACCCAGTACTTC. Translation gives CASSQDGLGETQYF.

The chain recombines TRBV4-1 with TRBJ1-2; a possible D gene is TRBD1 (6 bases). V lost 3 bases and J 8 bases, leaving 13 bases between the germline ends. This CDR3 has 13 residues. In germline, CDR1 is MGHRA, CDR2 YSYEKL. CDR3 residues: CASSHAQGIGYTF. The CDR3 DNA sequence: TGCGCCAGCAGCCACGCCCAGGGGATAGGCTACACCTTC.

The rearrangement uses TRBV10-3 and TRBJ2-7; D possibly corresponds to TRBD2 (6 bases). The CDR3 loop spans 14 amino acids. From germline, CDR1 is ENHRY and CDR2 SYGVKD. The V and J ends lost 8 bases and 0 bases respectively, with 14 bases between them. The CDR3 region has the DNA TGTGCCATCCGAGGCGGGATCAGCTCCTACGAGCAGTACTTC. Encoded protein: CAIRGGISSYEQYF.

V is TRBV7-2 and J is TRBJ2-7, with a tentative D call TRBD2 (5 bases). Germline loops: CDR1 SGHTA, CDR2 FQGNSA. This CDR3 contains 14 residues. V dropped 1 base and J dropped 6 bases, with 13 bases sitting between them. The DNA of the CDR3 is TGTGCCAGCAGCTTAGACGGGGTCTCGCGCGAGCAGTACTTC. This translates into CASSLDGVSREQYF. Drawing the rest from reference TRBV7-2 and TRBJ2-7, the complete variable domain is GAGVSQSPSNKVTEKGKDVELRCDPISGHTALYWYRQSLGQGLEFLIYFQGNSAPDKSGLPSDRFSAERTGGSVSTLTIQRTQQEDSAVYLCASSLDGVSREQYFGPGTRLTVT.

This chain links TRBV4-1 with TRBJ1-2; no reliable D call. The CDR3 extends over 14 amino acids. Germline CDR1 is MGHRA and CDR2 is YSYEKL. The V end lost 1 base, the J end lost 4 bases, and 10 bases lay between the germline ends. The CDR3 loop reads CASSQGEAGYGYTF. In nucleotides, the CDR3 is TGCGCCAGCAGCCAAGGGGAAGCCGGCTATGGCTACACCTTC.

V is TRBV10-3 and J is TRBJ2-7, with a weak D call TRBD1 (5 bases). The CDR3 loop spans 13 amino acids. V lost 7 bases, J lost 1 base, and 11 bases lay in between. From germline, CDR1 is ENHRY and CDR2 SYGVKD. Here the CDR3 DNA reads TGTGCCATCACCGCGGCAGGGTCCTACGAGCAGTACTTC. This sequence encodes CAITAAGSYEQYF.

The chain is built from TRBV28 and TRBJ1-5; 8 nucleotides align to TRBD1. The germline gives CDR1 MDHEN, CDR2 SYDVKM. The CDR3 extends over 17 amino acids. Trimming removed 1 base from V and 7 bases from J; junction bases left unmatched: 12. The CDR3 DNA reads TGTGCCAGCAGTTTATTTCAGGGGGCGCCGCTGGTCCAGCCCCAGCATTTT. This gives the protein CASSLFQGAPLVQPQHF.

As concerns this clone: Other DNA variants within this sample encode the same CDR3. This chain joins TRBV10-3 and TRBJ2-3; 8 bases are a match to TRBD1. CDR1 ENHRY and CDR2 SYGVKD come from the germline V gene. The CDR3 spans 15 residues. With 2 bases clipped from V and 1 base from J, the junction kept 2 bases outside the gene matches. CDR3 residues: CAISEGQGGTDTQYF. The CDR3 DNA reads TGTGCCATCAGTGAGGGACAGGGAGGCACAGATACGCAGTATTTT.

The CDR3 is CASSVDSAPTISGNTIYF. The CDR3 DNA reads as TGTGCCAGCAGCGTAGACTCTGCGCCTACCATCTCTGGAAACACCATATATTTT. V is TRBV9 and J is TRBJ1-3; D gene ambiguous. Trimming removed 0 bases from V and 0 bases from J, with 16 bases in between. This CDR3 spans 18 amino acids. Germline V CDR1 and CDR2: SGDLS, YYNGEE.